This paragraph reports one TCR beta chain. This specimen belongs to a study of blood T cell repertoires in COVID-19. The protocol was immunoSEQ multiplex PCR, while the TCRdb copy is restricted to in-frame clones and leaves out a portion. The table lists 75,000 to 90,000 clones, about 73% of them singletons, with about a third in the top ten. Looked up from germline, CDR1 is LNHDA and CDR2 is SQIVND (reference sequence). CDR3 length equals 12 residues. The V end was cut by 10 bases, the J end by 2 bases, with 12 bases between. Sample: peripheral blood. This TCR was recovered from a man aged 55 to 70 with COVID-19, enrolled during active disease. The chain has TRBV19 and TRBJ2-7; D possibly corresponds to TRBD1 (6 bases). The CDR3 loop reads CATWTVTYEQYF. The CDR3 region has the DNA TGTGCCACCTGGACAGTCACCTACGAGCAGTACTTC.